A selection of T cell receptor beta chains follows, all from one sample in a study of T cells expressing NK-cell markers. After re-calling the 5' RACE reads, TCRdb lists one entry per CDR3 protein, DNA absent. The record lists approximately 550,000 distinct CDR3 sequences, of which the ten most abundant hold around 4%. Material for sequencing was blood T cells: a sorted CD56 or NKG2C T cell subset, CD4+ or CD8+ T cells, or bulk PBMC T cells (not recorded which). The receptors originated from a young man in good health. The CDR3 runs from the conserved cysteine through the conserved F or W.

>TRBJ2-7|13|TRBV12-3/TRBV12-4
CASSSGILYEQYF
>TRBJ2-5|15|TRBV20-1
CSARRAGGLQETQYF
>TRBJ2-1|16|TRBV19
CASSMKGVTRMNEQFF
>TRBJ1-6|15|TRBV12-3/TRBV12-4
CASSRQGLYNSPLHF
>TRBJ2-5|17|TRBV7-6
CASSPYGSGGPQKTQYF
>TRBJ2-1|15|TRBV7-8
CASSPTGGANNEQFF
>TRBJ1-5|14|TRBV28
CASRPLTYDQPQHF
>TRBJ2-1|17|TRBV9
CASSVASAELYYNEQFF
>TRBJ1-1|14|TRBV12-3/TRBV12-4
CASSLDRGKTEAFF
>TRBJ2-1|13|TRBV6-2/TRBV6-3
CASSSWEGREQFF
>TRBJ2-7|16|TRBV3-1
CASSQDSVGPSYEQYF
>TRBJ2-5|17|TRBV28
CASSFGSGRAPQETQYF
>TRBJ2-5|15|TRBV9
CASNRGGTDQETQYF
>TRBJ2-3|14|TRBV6-5
CALGAGVSPDTQYF
>TRBJ1-1|15|TRBV12-5
CASGLAGVLNTEAFF
>TRBJ2-1|16|TRBV5-5
CASSHGPAGAYNEQFF
>TRBJ1-1|13|TRBV29-1
CSVLGGRNTEAFF
>TRBJ2-3|17|TRBV6-5
CASSYSGTGFGTDTQYF
>TRBJ2-4|14|TRBV29-1
CSVRGERAKNIQYF
>TRBJ1-5|14|TRBV5-6
CASTDSRRNQPQHF
>TRBJ2-5|13|TRBV14
CASSQESAETQYF
>TRBJ1-1|13|TRBV5-1
CASSVRGETEAFF
>TRBJ2-5|13|TRBV29-1
CSVEGAEQETQYF
>TRBJ2-3|14|TRBV20-1
CSAPWAGRGDTQYF